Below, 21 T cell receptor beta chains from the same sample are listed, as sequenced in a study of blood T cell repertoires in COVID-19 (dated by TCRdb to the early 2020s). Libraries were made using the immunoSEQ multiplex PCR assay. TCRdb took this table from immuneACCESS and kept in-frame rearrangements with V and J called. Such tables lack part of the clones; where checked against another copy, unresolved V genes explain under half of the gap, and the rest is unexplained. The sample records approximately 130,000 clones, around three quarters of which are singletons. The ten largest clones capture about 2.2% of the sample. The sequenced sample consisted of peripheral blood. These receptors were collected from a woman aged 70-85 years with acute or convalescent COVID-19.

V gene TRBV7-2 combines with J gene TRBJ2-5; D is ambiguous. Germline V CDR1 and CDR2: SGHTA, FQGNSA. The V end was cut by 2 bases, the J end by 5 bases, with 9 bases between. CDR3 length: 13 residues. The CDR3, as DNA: TGTGCCAGCAGCTTAAGCATTCTCGAGACCCAGTACTTC. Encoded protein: CASSLSILETQYF.

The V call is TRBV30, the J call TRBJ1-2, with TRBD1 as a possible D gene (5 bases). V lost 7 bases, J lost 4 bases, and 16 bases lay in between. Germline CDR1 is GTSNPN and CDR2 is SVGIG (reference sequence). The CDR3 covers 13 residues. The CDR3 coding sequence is TGTGCCTATAACAGTGGGGCTGGCTATGGCTACACCTTC. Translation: CAYNSGAGYGYTF.

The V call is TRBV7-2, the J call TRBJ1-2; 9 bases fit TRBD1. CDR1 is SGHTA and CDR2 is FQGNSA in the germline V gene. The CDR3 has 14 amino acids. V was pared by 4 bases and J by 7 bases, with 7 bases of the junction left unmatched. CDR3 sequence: CASSSPQGAGGYTF. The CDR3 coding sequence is TGTGCCAGCAGCTCGCCACAGGGGGCCGGTGGCTACACCTTC.

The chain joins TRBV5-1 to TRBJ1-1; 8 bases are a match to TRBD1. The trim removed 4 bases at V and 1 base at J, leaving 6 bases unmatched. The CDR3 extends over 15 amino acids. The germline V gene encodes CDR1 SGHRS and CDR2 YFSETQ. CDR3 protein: CASSLTTGANTEAFF. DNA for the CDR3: TGCGCCAGCAGCCTGACGACAGGGGCGAACACTGAAGCTTTCTTT.

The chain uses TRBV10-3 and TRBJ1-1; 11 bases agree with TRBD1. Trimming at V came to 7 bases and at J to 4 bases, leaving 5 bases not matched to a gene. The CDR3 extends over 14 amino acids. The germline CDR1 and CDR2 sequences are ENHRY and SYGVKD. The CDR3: CAITAGTGGTEAFF. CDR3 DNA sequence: TGTGCCATCACCGCCGGGACAGGGGGCACTGAAGCTTTCTTT.

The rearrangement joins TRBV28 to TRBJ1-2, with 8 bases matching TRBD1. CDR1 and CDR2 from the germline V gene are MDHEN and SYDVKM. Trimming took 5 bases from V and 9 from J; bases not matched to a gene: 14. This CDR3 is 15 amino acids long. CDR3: CASSPRTGQGGSYTF. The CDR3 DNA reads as TGTGCCAGCAGTCCCCGGACAGGGCAGGGGGGAAGCTACACCTTC.

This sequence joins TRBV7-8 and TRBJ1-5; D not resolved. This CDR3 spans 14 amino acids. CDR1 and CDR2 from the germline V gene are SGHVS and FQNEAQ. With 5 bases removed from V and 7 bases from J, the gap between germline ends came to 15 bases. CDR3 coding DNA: TGTGCCAGCAGCCCTGGACTGGAAAGACAGCCCCAGCATTTT. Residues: CASSPGLERQPQHF. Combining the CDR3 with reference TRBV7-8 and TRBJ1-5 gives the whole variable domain GAGVSQSPRYKVAKRGQDVALRCDPISGHVSLFWYQQALGQGPEFLTYFQNEAQLDKSGLPSDRFFAERPEGSVSTLKIQRTQQEDSAVYLCASSPGLERQPQHFGDGTRLSIL.

The CDR3 DNA reads TGTGCCAGCAGCCAAGGATCAGGGGGCGAGCAGTACTTC. Translation gives CASSQGSGGEQYF. This chain uses TRBV3-1 (or the pseudogene TRBV3-2) with TRBJ2-7, with 7 positions matching TRBD1. J was trimmed by 6 bases and V by 1 base; bases with no gene match: 3. The CDR3 runs 13 residues. The germline V gene has CDR1 LGHDT and CDR2 YNNKEL (reference sequence).

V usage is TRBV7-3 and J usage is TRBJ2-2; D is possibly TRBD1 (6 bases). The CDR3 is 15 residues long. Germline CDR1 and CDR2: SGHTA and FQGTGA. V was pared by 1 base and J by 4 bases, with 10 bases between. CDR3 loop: CASSLIIGGTGELFF. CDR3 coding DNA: TGTGCCAGCAGCTTAATCATAGGGGGCACCGGGGAGCTGTTTTTT.

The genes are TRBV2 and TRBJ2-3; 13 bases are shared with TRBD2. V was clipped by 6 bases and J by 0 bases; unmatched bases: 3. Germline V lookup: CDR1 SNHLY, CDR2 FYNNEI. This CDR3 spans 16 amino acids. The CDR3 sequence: CASRRLAGGSTDTQYF. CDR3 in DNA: TGTGCCAGCAGAAGACTAGCGGGAGGTAGCACAGATACGCAGTATTTT.

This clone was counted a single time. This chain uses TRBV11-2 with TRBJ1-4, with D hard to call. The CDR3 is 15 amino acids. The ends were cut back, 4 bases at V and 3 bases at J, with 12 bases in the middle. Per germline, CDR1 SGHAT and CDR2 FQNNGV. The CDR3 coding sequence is TGTGCCAGCAGCTCCTCCCCGGGTCCTAATGAAAAACTGTTTTTT. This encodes CASSSSPGPNEKLFF.

CDR3 sequence reads: CASSAGGLYNEQFF. CDR3 nucleotides: TGCGCCAGCAGCGCAGGGGGTTTGTACAATGAGCAGTTCTTC. V gene TRBV5-1 combines with J gene TRBJ2-1; 7 positions match TRBD1. The germline CDR1 and CDR2 sequences are SGHRS and YFSETQ. The trim removed 4 bases at V and 4 bases at J, leaving 5 bases unmatched. CDR3 length equals 14 residues.

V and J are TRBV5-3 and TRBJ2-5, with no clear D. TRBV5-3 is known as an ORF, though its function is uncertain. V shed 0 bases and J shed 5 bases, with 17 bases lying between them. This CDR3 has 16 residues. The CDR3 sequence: CARSLVQPLAGETQYF. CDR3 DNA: TGTGCCAGAAGCTTGGTTCAGCCCCTCGCCGGGGAGACCCAGTACTTC.

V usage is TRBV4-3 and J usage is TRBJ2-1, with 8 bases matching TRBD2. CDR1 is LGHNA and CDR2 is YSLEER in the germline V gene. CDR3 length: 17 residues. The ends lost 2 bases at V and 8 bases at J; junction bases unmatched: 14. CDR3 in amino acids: CASSQRGLRGGPDEQFF. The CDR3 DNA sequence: TGCGCCAGCAGCCAAAGGGGTCTCCGGGGGGGCCCCGATGAGCAGTTCTTC.

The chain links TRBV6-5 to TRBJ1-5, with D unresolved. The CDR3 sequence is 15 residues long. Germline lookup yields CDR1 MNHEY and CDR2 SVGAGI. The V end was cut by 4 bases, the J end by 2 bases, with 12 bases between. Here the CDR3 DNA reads TGTGCCAGCAGTTCCGAACGAGGCGGCAATCAGCCCCAGCATTTT. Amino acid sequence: CASSSERGGNQPQHF.

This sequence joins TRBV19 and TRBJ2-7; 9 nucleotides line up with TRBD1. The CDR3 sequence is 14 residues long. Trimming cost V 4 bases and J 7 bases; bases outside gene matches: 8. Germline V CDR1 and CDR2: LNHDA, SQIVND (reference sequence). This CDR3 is CASSNTGTGSEQYF. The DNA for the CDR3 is TGTGCCAGTAGTAACACCGGGACAGGGAGTGAGCAGTACTTC. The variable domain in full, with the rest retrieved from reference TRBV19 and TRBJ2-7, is DGGITQSPKYLFRKEGQNVTLSCEQNLNHDAMYWYRQDPGQGLRLIYYSQIVNDFQKGDIAEGYSVSREKKESFPLTVTSAQKNPTAFYLCASSNTGTGSEQYFGPGTRLTVT.

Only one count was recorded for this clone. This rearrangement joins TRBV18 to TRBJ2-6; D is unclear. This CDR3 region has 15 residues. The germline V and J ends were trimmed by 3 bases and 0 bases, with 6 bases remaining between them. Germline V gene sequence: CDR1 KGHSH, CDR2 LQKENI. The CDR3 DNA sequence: TGTGCCAGCTCACCCCGAGGCTCTGGGGCCAACGTCCTGACTTTC. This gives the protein CASSPRGSGANVLTF.

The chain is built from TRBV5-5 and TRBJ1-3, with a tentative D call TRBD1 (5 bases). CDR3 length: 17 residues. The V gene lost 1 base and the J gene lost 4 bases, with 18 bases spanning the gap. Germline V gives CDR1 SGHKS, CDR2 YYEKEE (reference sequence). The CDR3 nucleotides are TGTGCCAGCAGCTTGACAGGCGTCGATACCGCGGGAAACACCATATATTTT. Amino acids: CASSLTGVDTAGNTIYF.

CDR3 in amino acids: CASSYSSEQYF. CDR3 coding DNA: TGTGCCAGCAGTTACTCGAGTGAGCAGTACTTC. This chain links TRBV6-6 with TRBJ2-7; D gene uncertain. This CDR3 spans 11 amino acids. Trimming stripped 0 bases from V and 7 bases from J, with 4 bases between. Germline V CDR1 and CDR2: MNHNY, SVGAGI (reference sequence).

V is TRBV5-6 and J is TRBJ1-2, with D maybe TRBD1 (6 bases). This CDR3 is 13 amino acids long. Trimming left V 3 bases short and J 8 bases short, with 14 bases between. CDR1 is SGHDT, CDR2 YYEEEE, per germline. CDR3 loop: CASSSDRPRGYTF. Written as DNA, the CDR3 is TGTGCCAGCAGCTCGGACAGACCTCGGGGCTACACCTTC.

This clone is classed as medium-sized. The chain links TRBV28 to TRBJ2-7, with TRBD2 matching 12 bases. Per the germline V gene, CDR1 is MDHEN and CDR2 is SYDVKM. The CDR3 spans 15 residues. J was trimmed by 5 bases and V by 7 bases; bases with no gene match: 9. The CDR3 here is CASILAGGRENEQYF. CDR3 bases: TGTGCCAGCATTCTAGCGGGAGGGAGGGAGAACGAGCAGTACTTC.